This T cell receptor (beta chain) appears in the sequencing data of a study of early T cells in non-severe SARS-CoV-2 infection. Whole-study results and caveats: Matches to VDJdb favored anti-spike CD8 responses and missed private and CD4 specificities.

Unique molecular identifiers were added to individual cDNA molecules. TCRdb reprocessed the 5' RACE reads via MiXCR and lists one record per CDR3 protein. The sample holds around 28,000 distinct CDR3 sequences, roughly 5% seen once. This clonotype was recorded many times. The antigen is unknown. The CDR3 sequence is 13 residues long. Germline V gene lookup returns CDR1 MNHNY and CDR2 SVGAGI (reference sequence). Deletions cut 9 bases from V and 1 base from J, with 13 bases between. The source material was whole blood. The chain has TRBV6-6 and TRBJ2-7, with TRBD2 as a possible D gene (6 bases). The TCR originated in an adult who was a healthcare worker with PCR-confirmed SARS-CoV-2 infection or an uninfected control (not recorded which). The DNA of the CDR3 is TGTGCCAGTACAACCGGGGGTTCCTACGAGCAGTACTTC. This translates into CASTTGGSYEQYF.